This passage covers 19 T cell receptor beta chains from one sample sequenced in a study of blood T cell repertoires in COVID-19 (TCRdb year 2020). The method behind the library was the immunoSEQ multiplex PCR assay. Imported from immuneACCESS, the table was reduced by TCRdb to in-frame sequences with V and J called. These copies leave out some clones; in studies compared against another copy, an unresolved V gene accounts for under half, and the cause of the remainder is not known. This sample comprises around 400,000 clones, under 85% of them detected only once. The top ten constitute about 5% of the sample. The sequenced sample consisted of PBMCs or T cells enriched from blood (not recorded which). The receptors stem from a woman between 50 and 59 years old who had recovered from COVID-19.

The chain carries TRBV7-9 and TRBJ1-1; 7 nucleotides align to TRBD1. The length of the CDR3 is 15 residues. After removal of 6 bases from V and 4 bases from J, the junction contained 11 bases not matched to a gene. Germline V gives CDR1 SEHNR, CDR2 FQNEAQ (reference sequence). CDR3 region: CASRNTGDGPTEAFF. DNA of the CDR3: TGTGCCAGCAGGAACACAGGGGACGGTCCCACTGAAGCTTTCTTT.

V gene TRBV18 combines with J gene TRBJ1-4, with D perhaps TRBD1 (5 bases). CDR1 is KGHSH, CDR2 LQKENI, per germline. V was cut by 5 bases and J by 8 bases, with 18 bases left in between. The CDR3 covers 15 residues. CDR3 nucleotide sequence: TGTGCCAGCTCAATCAGACAGCCCTCTGCCGAAAAACTGTTTTTT. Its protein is CASSIRQPSAEKLFF.

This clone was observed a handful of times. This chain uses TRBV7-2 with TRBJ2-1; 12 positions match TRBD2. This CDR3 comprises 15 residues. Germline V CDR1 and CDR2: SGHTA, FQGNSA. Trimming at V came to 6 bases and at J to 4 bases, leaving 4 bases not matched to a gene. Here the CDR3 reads CASRRTSGAYNEQFF. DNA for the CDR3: TGTGCCAGCAGACGGACTAGCGGGGCTTACAATGAGCAGTTCTTC.

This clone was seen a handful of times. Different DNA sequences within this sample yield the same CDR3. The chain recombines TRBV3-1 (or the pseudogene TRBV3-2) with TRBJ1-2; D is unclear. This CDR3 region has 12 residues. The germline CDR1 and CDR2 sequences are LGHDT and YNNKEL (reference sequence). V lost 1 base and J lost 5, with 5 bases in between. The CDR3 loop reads CASSQVDYGYTF. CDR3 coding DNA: TGTGCCAGCAGCCAAGTAGATTATGGCTACACCTTC.

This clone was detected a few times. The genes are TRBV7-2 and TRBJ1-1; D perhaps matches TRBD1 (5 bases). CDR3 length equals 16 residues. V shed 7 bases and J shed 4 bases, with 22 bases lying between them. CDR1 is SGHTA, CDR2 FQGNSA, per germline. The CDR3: CASTQLQGRAGTEAFF. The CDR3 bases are TGTGCCAGCACCCAACTCCAGGGCAGGGCAGGCACTGAAGCTTTCTTT. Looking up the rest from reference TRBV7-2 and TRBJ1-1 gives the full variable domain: GAGVSQSPSNKVTEKGKDVELRCDPISGHTALYWYRQSLGQGLEFLIYFQGNSAPDKSGLPSDRFSAERTGGSVSTLTIQRTQQEDSAVYLCASTQLQGRAGTEAFFGQGTRLTVV.

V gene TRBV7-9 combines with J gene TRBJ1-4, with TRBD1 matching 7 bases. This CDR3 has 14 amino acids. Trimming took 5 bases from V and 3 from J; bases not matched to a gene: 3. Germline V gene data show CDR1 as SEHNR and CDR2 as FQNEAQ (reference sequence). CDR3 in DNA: TGTGCCAGCAGCCCGGGACAGTCTAATGAAAAACTGTTTTTT. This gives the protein CASSPGQSNEKLFF.

CDR3 in amino acids: CSVERGTGAHRGTGELFF. The CDR3 DNA sequence: TGCAGCGTTGAAAGAGGGACAGGGGCCCATCGCGGCACCGGGGAGCTGTTTTTT. The chain employs TRBV29-1 and TRBJ2-2, with 10 bases lining up with TRBD1. The CDR3 is 18 amino acids. The germline CDR1 and CDR2 sequences are SQVTM and ANQGSEA. V gave up 2 bases and J gave up 4 bases; unmatched junction bases: 13.

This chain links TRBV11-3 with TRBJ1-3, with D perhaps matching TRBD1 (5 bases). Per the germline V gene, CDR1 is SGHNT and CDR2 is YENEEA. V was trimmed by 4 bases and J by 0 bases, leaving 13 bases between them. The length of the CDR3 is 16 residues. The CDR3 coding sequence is TGTGCCAGCAGCTCCATGGGACTCAACTCTGGAAACACCATATATTTT. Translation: CASSSMGLNSGNTIYF.

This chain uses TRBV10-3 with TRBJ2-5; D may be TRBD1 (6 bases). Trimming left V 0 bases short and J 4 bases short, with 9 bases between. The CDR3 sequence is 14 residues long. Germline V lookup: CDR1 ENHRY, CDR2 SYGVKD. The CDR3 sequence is CAISESDRGETQYF. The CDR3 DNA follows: TGTGCCATCAGTGAGTCGGACAGAGGAGAGACCCAGTACTTC.

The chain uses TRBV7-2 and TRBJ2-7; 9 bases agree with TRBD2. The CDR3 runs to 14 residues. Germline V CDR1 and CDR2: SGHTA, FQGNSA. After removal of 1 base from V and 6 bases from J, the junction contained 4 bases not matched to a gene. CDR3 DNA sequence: TGTGCCAGCAGCTTAGATCCAGCGGGAGGCGAGCAGTACTTC. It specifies CASSLDPAGGEQYF.

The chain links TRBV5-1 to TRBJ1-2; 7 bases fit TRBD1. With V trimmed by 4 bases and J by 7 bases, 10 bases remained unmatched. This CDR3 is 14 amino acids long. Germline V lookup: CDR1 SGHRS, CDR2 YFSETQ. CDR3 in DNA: TGCGCCAGCAGCCCGGAGGGACAGTCCTTTGGCTACACCTTC. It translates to CASSPEGQSFGYTF. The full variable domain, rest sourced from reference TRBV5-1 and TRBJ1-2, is KAGVTQTPRYLIKTRGQQVTLSCSPISGHRSVSWYQQTPGQGLQFLFEYFSETQRNKGNFPGRFSGRQFSNSRSEMNVSTLELGDSALYLCASSPEGQSFGYTFGSGTRLTVV.

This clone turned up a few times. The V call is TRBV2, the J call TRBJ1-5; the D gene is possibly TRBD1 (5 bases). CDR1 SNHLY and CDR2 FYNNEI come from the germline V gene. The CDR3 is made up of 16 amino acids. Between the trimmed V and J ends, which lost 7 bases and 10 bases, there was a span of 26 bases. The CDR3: CASTFYGGGEFDPQHF. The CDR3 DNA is TGTGCCAGCACCTTTTATGGCGGGGGAGAGTTCGATCCCCAGCATTTT.

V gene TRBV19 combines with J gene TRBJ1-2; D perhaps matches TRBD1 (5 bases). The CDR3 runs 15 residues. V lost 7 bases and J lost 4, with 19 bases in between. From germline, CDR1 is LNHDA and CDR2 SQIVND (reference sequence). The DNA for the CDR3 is TGTGCCAGTAACCTTTCAGGGAGGTTTGGCTATGGCTACACCTTC. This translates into CASNLSGRFGYGYTF.

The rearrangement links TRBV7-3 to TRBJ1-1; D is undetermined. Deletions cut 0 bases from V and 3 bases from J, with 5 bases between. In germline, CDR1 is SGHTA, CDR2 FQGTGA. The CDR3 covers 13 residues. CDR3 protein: CASSLTRDTEAFF. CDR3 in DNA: TGTGCCAGCAGCTTAACTCGGGACACTGAAGCTTTCTTT.

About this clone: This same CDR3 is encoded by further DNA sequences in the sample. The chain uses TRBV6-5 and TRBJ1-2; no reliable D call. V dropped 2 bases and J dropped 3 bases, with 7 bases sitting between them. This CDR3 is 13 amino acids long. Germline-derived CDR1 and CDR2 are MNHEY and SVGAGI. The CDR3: CASSYGPDYGYTF. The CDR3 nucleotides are TGTGCCAGCAGTTACGGCCCTGACTATGGCTACACCTTC.

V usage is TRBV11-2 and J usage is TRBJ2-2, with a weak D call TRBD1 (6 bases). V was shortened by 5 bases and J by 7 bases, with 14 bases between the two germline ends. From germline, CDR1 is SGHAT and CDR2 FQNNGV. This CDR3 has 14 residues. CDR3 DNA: TGTGCCAGCAGCCCAACTAGGGACATCGGGGAGCTGTTTTTT. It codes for CASSPTRDIGELFF.

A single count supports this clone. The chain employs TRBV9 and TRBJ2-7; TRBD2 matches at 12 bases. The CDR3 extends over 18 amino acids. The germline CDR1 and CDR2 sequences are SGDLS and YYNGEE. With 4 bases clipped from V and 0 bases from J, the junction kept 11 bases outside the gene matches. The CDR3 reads CASSLTGTSGPFSYEQYF. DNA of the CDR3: TGTGCCAGCAGCCTTACTGGGACTAGCGGGCCATTCTCCTACGAGCAGTACTTC.

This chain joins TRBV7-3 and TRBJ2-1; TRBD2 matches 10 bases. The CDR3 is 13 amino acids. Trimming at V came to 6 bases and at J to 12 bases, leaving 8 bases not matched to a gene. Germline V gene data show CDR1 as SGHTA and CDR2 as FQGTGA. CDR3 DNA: TGTGCCAGCAGGCGAGAAGCGGGAGGGAGGCAGTTCTTC. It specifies CASRREAGGRQFF.

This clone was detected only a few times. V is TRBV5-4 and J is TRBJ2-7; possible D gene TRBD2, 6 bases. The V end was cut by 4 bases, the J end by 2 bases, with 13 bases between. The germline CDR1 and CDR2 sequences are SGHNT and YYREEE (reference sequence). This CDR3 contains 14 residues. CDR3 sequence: CASSISGSPYEQYF. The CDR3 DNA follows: TGTGCCAGCAGCATATCCGGGAGTCCCTACGAGCAGTACTTC.